This T cell receptor (beta chain) originates from a study of PD-L1 blockade in urothelial cancer. Specified time point: peripheral blood 6 weeks after treatment start. The CDR3 contains 14 residues. V lost 6 bases and J 7 bases, leaving 16 bases between the germline ends. Germline values: CDR1 SNHLY, CDR2 FYNNEI. Profiled with immunoSEQ multiplex PCR; TCRdb holds only in-frame clones, not every one. Of about 51,000 clones in the sample, around 89% were seen once. This receptor was taken from a man aged 55-75 years with urothelial cancer. Material: PBMCs, obtained around atezolizumab (anti-PD-L1) treatment. The chain combines TRBV2 with TRBJ2-4; a weak D match, TRBD1 (5 bases). The CDR3 loop is CASSSQGLLNIQYF. The DNA for the CDR3 is TGTGCCAGCAGCTCCCAGGGCCTGCTGAACATTCAGTACTTC.